A selection of T cell receptor beta chains follows, all from one sample in a study of early T cells in non-severe SARS-CoV-2 infection. MiXCR, run by TCRdb on the 5' RACE reads, gives a single entry per CDR3 protein. The sample shows around 76,000 distinct CDR3 sequences, 12% of them seen only once. Specimen: whole blood. These receptors were collected from an adult who was a healthcare worker with PCR-confirmed SARS-CoV-2 infection or an uninfected control (not recorded which). Both conserved end residues are part of each CDR3. D genes are given only for firm matches. Expanded clones are given a class, and other clones once, few, many or no size at all.

J gene,V gene,D gene,clone size,CDR3 DNA,CDR3 protein
TRBJ2-5,TRBV19,.,.,TGTGCCAGTAGTACCCTTTACCGGACATTACAAGAGACCCAGTACTTC,CASSTLYRTLQETQYF
TRBJ1-1,TRBV4-1,.,many,TGCGCCAGCAGGGGGAGGACGGTGAACACTGAAGCTTTCTTT,CASRGRTVNTEAFF
TRBJ2-2,TRBV5-4,.,many,TGTGCCAGCAGCCGCCCTAGCTTAGCCGGGGAGCTGTTTTTT,CASSRPSLAGELFF
TRBJ1-2,TRBV27,.,many,TGTGCCAGCAGTCCAGATAGAAACTATGGCTACACCTTC,CASSPDRNYGYTF
TRBJ2-3,TRBV6-1,.,few,TGTGCCAGCCTGCGACTGGGGGCAGATACGCAGTATTTT,CASLRLGADTQYF
TRBJ1-1,TRBV3-1,.,.,TGTGCCAGCAGCCAAGTGGCCACTGAAGCTTTCTTT,CASSQVATEAFF
TRBJ2-1,TRBV27,TRBD2,many,TGTGCCAGCAGGTCTAGCGGGAGGGCTCAGTACAATGAGCAGTTCTTC,CASRSSGRAQYNEQFF
TRBJ2-2,TRBV7-9,.,.,TGTGCCAGCAGCTTCCCCGATAGCAGGGAGCTGTTTTTT,CASSFPDSRELFF
TRBJ2-2,TRBV18,TRBD2,.,TGTGCCAGCTCACCCCGACTAGCGGGAACGAACACCGGGGAGCTGTTTTTT,CASSPRLAGTNTGELFF
TRBJ2-1,TRBV6-2/TRBV6-3,TRBD2,few,TGTGCCAGCAGTTACTCAGGGACTAGCGGGAGTATTGACAATGAGCAGTTCTTC,CASSYSGTSGSIDNEQFF
TRBJ2-7,TRBV30,TRBD2,few,TGTGCCTGGGAAAGAGGCACCGTCGGACTAGCGGGCCTCTACGAGCAGTACTTC,CAWERGTVGLAGLYEQYF
TRBJ2-7,TRBV21-1,.,.,TGTGCCAGCAGCAAAGGGGTACCGGGAGGTGGGTACGAGCAGTACTTC,CASSKGVPGGGYEQYF
TRBJ1-1,TRBV27,.,many,TGTGCCAGCAGAAATAGGCCCGGGGACACTGAAGCTTTCTTT,CASRNRPGDTEAFF
TRBJ2-5,TRBV9,.,.,TGTGCCAGCAGCCCGAACTCAGCGCAAGAGACCCAGTACTTC,CASSPNSAQETQYF
TRBJ1-1,TRBV2,.,many,TGTGCCAGCAGTGAAGTACCCTCCCCCGCCAGGGAGGGAACTGAAGCTTTCTTT,CASSEVPSPAREGTEAFF
TRBJ2-2,TRBV11-2,.,many,TGTGCCAGCAGCTTAGCTCTGCCAGGCCGAACCGGGGAGCTGTTTTTT,CASSLALPGRTGELFF
TRBJ1-6,TRBV3-1,.,many,TGTGCCAGCAGCCAAGATGGGGGGTCCTATAATTCACCCCTCCACTTT,CASSQDGGSYNSPLHF
TRBJ1-6,TRBV18,.,many,TGTGCCAGCTCACCAAAGCTCGAGCATCCAACCCTCCACTTT,CASSPKLEHPTLHF
TRBJ2-3,TRBV5-1,.,few,TGCGCCAGCAGCTTGGCTACAGCTTATAGGGATACGCAGTATTTT,CASSLATAYRDTQYF
TRBJ2-1,TRBV24-1,TRBD2,.,TGTGCCACCAGTGATGCCGGGACTAGCGGCGCAATTGAGCAGTTCTTC,CATSDAGTSGAIEQFF
TRBJ2-5,TRBV7-9,TRBD2,few,TGTGCCAGCAGCCCGACGGCGGGAGAAGAGACCCAGTACTTC,CASSPTAGEETQYF
TRBJ2-1,TRBV7-6,.,medium-sized,TGTGCCAGCAGCTCTCTTACAGGGAACAATGAGCAGTTCTTC,CASSSLTGNNEQFF
TRBJ2-7,TRBV20-1,TRBD2,.,TGCAGTGCTAGAGATACAGCGGGAGCCAGCTCCTACGAGCAGTACTTC,CSARDTAGASSYEQYF
TRBJ2-1,TRBV19,TRBD1,many,TGTGCCAGCTCCAAGGGGGCCTCGAGGTACAATGAGCAGTTCTTC,CASSKGASRYNEQFF
TRBJ2-7,TRBV10-3,.,.,TGTGCCATCAGTGAGCCAACCTTGGCGGGCTCCTACGAGCAGTACTTC,CAISEPTLAGSYEQYF
TRBJ2-7,TRBV9,.,.,TGTGCCAGCAGCGTAGCCACAGCAGGCGAGCAGTACTTC,CASSVATAGEQYF
TRBJ1-4,TRBV6-5,TRBD1,many,TGTGCCAGCAGTCGCAACAGGGGCGAAAAACTGTTTTTT,CASSRNRGEKLFF
TRBJ2-6,TRBV19,TRBD1,many,TGTGCCAGTAGCCGGGACAGGGATGGGGCCAACGTCCTGACTTTC,CASSRDRDGANVLTF
TRBJ2-1,TRBV30,TRBD2,.,TGTGCCTGGACCGTAGCGGGAGAGGGTGAGCAGTTCTTC,CAWTVAGEGEQFF
TRBJ2-3,TRBV6-1,TRBD2,many,TGTGCCAGCAGTGGGGCTAGCGGGACTCTCACAGATACGCAGTATTTT,CASSGASGTLTDTQYF
TRBJ2-2,TRBV29-1,TRBD2,.,TGCAGCGTTGTTACTAGCGGGAGCCCCGGGGAGCTGTTTTTT,CSVVTSGSPGELFF
TRBJ2-2,TRBV20-1,TRBD1,few,TGCAGTGCTAGGGGACAGGAGCAGACGAACACCGGGGAGCTGTTTTTT,CSARGQEQTNTGELFF
TRBJ2-3,TRBV9,TRBD2,few,TGTGCCAGCAGCCCTAGGACTAGCGCCATCAGCACAGATACGCAGTATTTT,CASSPRTSAISTDTQYF
TRBJ2-5,TRBV9,.,many,TGTGCCAGCAGCGCCTACTCAACCCAAGAGACCCAGTACTTC,CASSAYSTQETQYF
TRBJ2-7,TRBV7-9,TRBD1,once,TGTGCCAGCAGGCCGACAGGGGGTGGCGAGCAGTACTTC,CASRPTGGGEQYF
TRBJ2-3,TRBV9,TRBD2,many,TGTGCCAGCAGCGCTAGCGGGAGGGCGCAGTATTTT,CASSASGRAQYF
TRBJ2-1,TRBV21-1,.,few,TGTGCCAGCAGCAACGTAACTGTCGGGCTCTGCAATGAGCAGTTCTTC,CASSNVTVGLCNEQFF
TRBJ2-1,TRBV6-2/TRBV6-3,.,many,TGTGCCAGCAGTTCCTTGGGGGAGTGGAACAATGAGCAGTTCTTC,CASSSLGEWNNEQFF
TRBJ2-3,TRBV5-5,TRBD1,few,TGTGCCAGCAGCCTTCGCGGGGACAGGGCTCCAGATACGCAGTATTTT,CASSLRGDRAPDTQYF
TRBJ2-1,TRBV5-1,.,few,TGCGCCAGCAGCCAAACCTTTAGCGGCGTTAATGAGCAGTTCTTC,CASSQTFSGVNEQFF
TRBJ2-5,TRBV12-3/TRBV12-4,.,.,TGTGCCACTACGGGTCTGGCAGAGACCCAGTACTTC,CATTGLAETQYF
TRBJ2-5,TRBV5-4,.,.,TGTGCCAGCAGCCCGGACTACCGTCAAGAGACCCAGTACTTC,CASSPDYRQETQYF
TRBJ2-2,TRBV9,.,few,TGTGCCAGCAGAACAGGGGAAGGGAGGTCCGGGGAGCTGTTTTTT,CASRTGEGRSGELFF
TRBJ1-2,TRBV28,TRBD1,many,TGTGCCAGCAGTTCCAGCGGGACAGGGAAGTATGGCTACACCTTC,CASSSSGTGKYGYTF
TRBJ2-7,TRBV20-1,.,.,TGCAGTGCCACCCTTCAGGGTCGGTGGAACGAGCAGTACTTC,CSATLQGRWNEQYF
TRBJ2-3,TRBV29-1,.,many,TGCAGCGTCGGCAGGGACCTCACAGATACGCAGTATTTT,CSVGRDLTDTQYF
TRBJ1-5,TRBV12-3/TRBV12-4,.,few,TGTGCCAGCAGTTTAGCGAACCTTAATCAGCCCCAGCATTTT,CASSLANLNQPQHF
TRBJ2-1,TRBV30,.,many,TGTGCCTGGGGAGCAGGAAGCTCCTACAATGAGCAGTTCTTC,CAWGAGSSYNEQFF
TRBJ2-7,TRBV10-1,TRBD1,.,TGCGCCAGCAGTGCGGGGACAGGGGCGGACTACGAGCAGTACTTC,CASSAGTGADYEQYF
TRBJ2-2,TRBV9,.,.,TGTGCCAGCAGCGTAGGAACCGGGGAGCTGTTTTTT,CASSVGTGELFF
TRBJ2-2,TRBV18,TRBD1,many,TGTGCCAGCTCACCGACAGGGGGACGCACCGGGGAGCTGTTTTTT,CASSPTGGRTGELFF
TRBJ2-3,TRBV28,.,.,TGTGCCAGCAGTACCCTCCCTAGCGTAGTACAGTATTTT,CASSTLPSVVQYF
TRBJ2-5,TRBV21-1,.,many,TGTGCCAGCAGACCTAAAGAGGGAGAGGGGCCTACTCAAGAGACCCAGTACTTC,CASRPKEGEGPTQETQYF
TRBJ2-5,TRBV2,.,.,TGTGCCAGCAGACTAGCGTCAGGGGGAGAGACCCAGTACTTC,CASRLASGGETQYF
TRBJ1-4,TRBV28,.,.,TGTGCCAGCAGCTCTCCGGGACAAGTGTGGGAAAAACTGTTTTTT,CASSSPGQVWEKLFF
TRBJ2-1,TRBV6-1,TRBD1,.,TGTGCCAGCAAATACGGGACAGGGTATGTTGATGAGCAGTTCTTC,CASKYGTGYVDEQFF
TRBJ1-1,TRBV29-1,.,many,TGCAGCGTTGTCGGTGGCGGGGGGTCGAACACTGAAGCTTTCTTT,CSVVGGGGSNTEAFF
TRBJ2-3,TRBV12-3/TRBV12-4,.,many,TGTGCCAGTGCCTTAGGGGAGTCCCCAGATACGCAGTATTTT,CASALGESPDTQYF
TRBJ2-5,TRBV6-2/TRBV6-3,TRBD2,.,TGTGCCAGCAGCCCACGGACTAGCGGGGAGGTGGAGACTCAGTACTTC,CASSPRTSGEVETQYF
TRBJ2-3,TRBV7-3,.,.,TGTGCCAGCAGCTTAAGAGGCTTCGGGAGCCCAGATACGCAGTATTTT,CASSLRGFGSPDTQYF